Listed here are 16 T cell receptor beta chains from one sample, sequenced in a study of blood T cell repertoires in COVID-19. Measured with immunoSEQ multiplex PCR; TCRdb has only the in-frame clones, and not every one. The sample has about 74,000 clones, around 85% seen once. Sequencing input: peripheral blood. The receptors come from a man between 50 and 59 years old with acute or convalescent COVID-19.

This clone was recorded once. V is TRBV11-3 and J is TRBJ2-1, with 9 bases lining up with TRBD1. The germline V gene encodes CDR1 SGHNT and CDR2 YENEEA. Germline trimming cut 5 bases from V and 7 bases from J; bases unmatched to any gene: 9. The CDR3 length is 15 residues. DNA for the CDR3: TGTGCCAGCAGCAGCACCGGGACAGGGAATAATGAGCAGTTCTTC. Protein: CASSSTGTGNNEQFF. Looking up the rest from reference TRBV11-3 and TRBJ2-1 gives the full variable domain: EAGVVQSPRYKIIEKKQPVAFWCNPISGHNTLYWYLQNLGQGPELLIRYENEEAVDDSQLPKDRFSAERLKGVDSTLKIQPAELGDSAVYLCASSSTGTGNNEQFFGPGTRLTVL.

V gene TRBV3-1 (or the pseudogene TRBV3-2) combines with J gene TRBJ1-3; 7 nucleotides agree with TRBD1. From germline, CDR1 is LGHDT and CDR2 YNNKEL (reference sequence). The V and J ends lost 0 bases and 2 bases, in that order; junction bases with no gene match: 4. This CDR3 comprises 16 residues. CDR3 coding DNA: TGTGCCAGCAGCCAAGACAGGACAGGCACTGGAAACACCATATATTTT. Translated: CASSQDRTGTGNTIYF.

The rearrangement links TRBV6-6 to TRBJ2-2; possible D gene TRBD1, 6 bases. Germline V gene sequence: CDR1 MNHNY, CDR2 SVGAGI (reference sequence). The CDR3 length is 13 residues. Trimming cost V 5 bases and J 7 bases, with 11 bases left between them. The CDR3 spells CASSTGSGGELFF. The CDR3 nucleotides read TGTGCCAGCAGTACAGGGAGTGGCGGGGAGCTGTTTTTT.

V and J are TRBV7-9 and TRBJ2-5; 7 nucleotides line up with TRBD1. The CDR3 length is 16 residues. The germline CDR1 and CDR2 sequences are SEHNR and FQNEAQ (reference sequence). Unmatched junction bases numbered 12, after V lost 6 bases and J lost 2 bases. The CDR3 region is CASSPPGTEIQETQYF. CDR3 nucleotide sequence: TGTGCCAGCAGTCCCCCCGGGACAGAGATACAAGAGACCCAGTACTTC.

The genes are TRBV7-9 and TRBJ2-5, with D perhaps matching TRBD1 (7 bases). The CDR3 sequence is 13 residues long. V was trimmed by 3 bases and J by 5 bases, leaving 10 bases between them. The V gene's germline CDR1 is SEHNR and CDR2 FQNEAQ (reference sequence). The CDR3 reads CASSLSGGETQYF. The CDR3 bases are TGTGCCAGCAGCTTGTCAGGGGGGGAGACCCAGTACTTC.

The chain combines TRBV20-1 with TRBJ1-2; D unclear. The CDR3 runs to 10 residues. V lost 6 bases and J lost 7, with 9 bases in between. The germline V gene encodes CDR1 DFQATT and CDR2 SNEGSKA (reference sequence). The CDR3 nucleotides are TGCAGTGCCTACCAAGCTGGCTACACCTTC. Protein: CSAYQAGYTF.

J is TRBJ2-1 and V is TRBV3-1 (or the pseudogene TRBV3-2); 10 positions agree with TRBD2. The CDR3 covers 15 residues. CDR1 and CDR2 from the germline V gene are LGHDT and YNNKEL (reference sequence). J lost 10 bases, V lost 0 bases, and 6 bases had no gene match. The CDR3 DNA reads as TGTGCCAGCAGCCAAGATCGGACTAGCGGTGGGGAGCAGTTCTTC. Translating it yields CASSQDRTSGGEQFF.

The chain uses TRBV6-1 and TRBJ2-3; a weak D match, TRBD2 (6 bases). Deletions cut 0 bases from V and 1 base from J, with 14 bases between. CDR1 is MNHNS, CDR2 SASEGT, per germline. This CDR3 region has 17 residues. CDR3 sequence: CASSEARWRGRTDTQYF. The CDR3 nucleotides read TGTGCCAGCAGTGAAGCGCGGTGGCGGGGACGCACAGATACGCAGTATTTT.

The V call is TRBV3-1 (or the pseudogene TRBV3-2), the J call TRBJ2-7; TRBD1 matches at 8 bases. The CDR3 spans 14 residues. The ends lost 4 bases at V and 6 bases at J; junction bases unmatched: 8. In germline, CDR1 is LGHDT, CDR2 YNNKEL (reference sequence). The CDR3 region is CASSPRTGIFEQYF. In DNA form, the CDR3 reads TGTGCCAGCAGCCCTCGGACAGGGATCTTCGAGCAGTACTTC.

The chain joins TRBV7-2 to TRBJ2-1, with a weak D call TRBD1 (6 bases). Per germline, CDR1 SGHTA and CDR2 FQGNSA. V was shortened by 5 bases and J by 8 bases, with 13 bases between the two germline ends. There are 13 residues in the CDR3. The CDR3 bases are TGTGCCAGCAGCCAACGGGACATCCATGAGCAGTTCTTC. Translating it yields CASSQRDIHEQFF.

The chain joins TRBV27 to TRBJ1-2, with D uncertain. Per the germline V gene, CDR1 is MNHEY and CDR2 is SMNVEV (reference sequence). Trimming removed 2 bases from V and 1 base from J, with 14 bases in between. This CDR3 is built from 16 residues. The DNA of the CDR3 is TGTGCCAGCAGTTTAGGTCCCCGGGAGAGTAACTATGGCTACACCTTC. It specifies CASSLGPRESNYGYTF.

The table lists this clone with a count of one. V usage is TRBV10-3 and J usage is TRBJ2-7; D remains ambiguous. CDR1 and CDR2 (germline): ENHRY, SYGVKD. The CDR3 totals 12 residues. Trimming shortened V by 4 bases and J by 4 bases, and 8 bases separated the two germline ends. CDR3 DNA: TGTGCCATCAGTGTCGGCGGATACGAGCAGTACTTC. Translation: CAISVGGYEQYF.

The V and J genes are TRBV3-1 (or the pseudogene TRBV3-2) and TRBJ2-5; TRBD2 aligns across 8 bases. The junction had 4 bases not matched to a gene; V was cut back by 0 bases and J by 4 bases. The CDR3 extends over 15 amino acids. The germline CDR1 and CDR2 sequences are LGHDT and YNNKEL (reference sequence). CDR3 nucleotides: TGTGCCAGCAGCCAAGATTTCGGGGGGGGAGAGACCCAGTACTTC. Its protein is CASSQDFGGGETQYF.

This sequence joins TRBV11-2 and TRBJ1-2; TRBD1 agrees at 7 bases. The CDR3 totals 16 residues. Germline CDR1 is SGHAT and CDR2 is FQNNGV. V dropped 5 bases and J dropped 4; count of bases not matched to a gene: 13. The CDR3 loop reads CASSPGGAWGGYGYTF. The CDR3 bases are TGTGCCAGCAGCCCAGGGGGAGCCTGGGGCGGCTATGGCTACACCTTC.

J is TRBJ2-3 and V is TRBV19, with TRBD1 matching over 9 bases. Germline CDR1 reads LNHDA; CDR2 reads SQIVND (reference sequence). V was clipped by 9 bases and J by 2 bases; unmatched bases: 12. The CDR3 runs 16 residues. The CDR3 loop is CASSPLGDRDTDTQYF. For the CDR3, the DNA is TGTGCCAGCAGTCCTTTAGGGGACAGGGACACAGATACGCAGTATTTT.

J is TRBJ2-3 and V is TRBV10-3, with 7 bases identical to TRBD2. CDR1 is ENHRY and CDR2 is SYGVKD in the germline V gene. This CDR3 is 16 amino acids long. With 1 base clipped from V and 5 bases from J, the junction kept 9 bases outside the gene matches. The CDR3 spells CAISELGGSILDTQYF. CDR3 in DNA: TGTGCCATCAGTGAGTTGGGCGGGAGTATCTTAGATACGCAGTATTTT.